The present T cell receptor beta chain was sequenced within a study of TIL therapy for anti-PD-1-resistant metastatic lung cancer. Sequencing used immunoSEQ v3. Here immunoSEQ multiplex PCR was the method, and the copy in TCRdb shows in-frame clones only, minus some. Of 55,000 to 65,000 clones in the sample, around 63% are singletons; the top ten hold over 6.5%. The CDR3 has 14 residues. Germline CDR1 reads SGHNT; CDR2 reads YENEEA. V shed 5 bases and J shed 1 base, with 11 bases lying between them. Time point defined: pre-treatment sample, taken before nivolumab and TIL therapy. The chain carries TRBV11-3 and TRBJ1-1; TRBD1 is a possible D gene (5 bases). This specimen was blood, taken at baseline. The sequence was collected from a person between 25 and 80 years old with non-small cell lung cancer. Written as DNA, the CDR3 is TGTGCCAGCAGCCAGGGACCGACGAACACTGAAGCTTTCTTT. It translates to CASSQGPTNTEAFF.